Each of the 25 T cell receptor beta chains below was sequenced from the same sample in a study of blood T cell repertoires in COVID-19. Profiled with immunoSEQ multiplex PCR; TCRdb holds only in-frame clones, not every one. This table holds around 260,000 clones, around 85% found once. Source material: PBMCs or T cells enriched from blood (not recorded which). Source of these receptors: a woman aged 30 to 39 who had recovered from COVID-19.

This chain connects TRBV28 to TRBJ1-2; TRBD1 agrees at 10 bases. Per the germline V gene, CDR1 is MDHEN and CDR2 is SYDVKM. The ends lost 7 bases at V and 5 bases at J; junction bases unmatched: 7. CDR3 size: 14 residues. The CDR3 is CASTSGTGVYGYTF. The CDR3 DNA follows: TGTGCCAGCACCTCAGGGACAGGGGTTTATGGCTACACCTTC.

The chain links TRBV5-5 to TRBJ1-1, with TRBD1 matching over 7 bases. This CDR3 comprises 16 residues. The V gene end was trimmed by 5 bases and the J gene end by 11 bases; junction bases not matched to a gene: 21. The germline CDR1 and CDR2 sequences are SGHKS and YYEKEE (reference sequence). The CDR3 sequence: CASSIDWDRGRGNAFF. CDR3 DNA: TGTGCCAGCAGTATAGACTGGGACAGAGGTAGGGGGAATGCTTTCTTT.

Here the CDR3 DNA reads TGTGCCAGCAGCCAAGGTCGAGGGAGGGGGAATGAAAAACTGTTTTTT. Translating gives CASSQGRGRGNEKLFF. This chain links TRBV3-1 (or the pseudogene TRBV3-2) with TRBJ1-4; a weak D match, TRBD1 (6 bases). Germline values: CDR1 LGHDT, CDR2 YNNKEL (reference sequence). CDR3 length equals 16 residues. The V end was cut by 1 base, the J end by 5 bases, with 14 bases between.

This clone showed up just a few times. This chain joins TRBV5-4 and TRBJ2-1; D is uncertain. The V end was cut by 1 base, the J end by 6 bases, with 14 bases between. Looked up from germline, CDR1 is SGHNT and CDR2 is YYREEE (reference sequence). The CDR3 extends over 15 amino acids. CDR3 nucleotide sequence: TGTGCCAGCAGCTTGCTAATCGAGACATCCAATGAGCAGTTCTTC. Amino acid sequence: CASSLLIETSNEQFF.

The rearrangement joins TRBV3-1 (or the pseudogene TRBV3-2) to TRBJ2-4; a weak D match, TRBD1 (7 bases). Trimming took 5 bases from V and 7 from J, leaving 21 bases between them. CDR3 length equals 16 residues. Germline V gene data show CDR1 as LGHDT and CDR2 as YNNKEL (reference sequence). The CDR3 nucleotides read TGTGCCAGCAGCGCCGGAGGGACAGTCACAAGGAACATTCAGTACTTC. Translation gives CASSAGGTVTRNIQYF.

The V gene is TRBV6-5, the J gene TRBJ1-1; D perhaps matches TRBD1 (6 bases). The CDR3 extends over 14 amino acids. V shed 4 bases and J shed 2 bases, with 11 bases lying between them. The germline gives CDR1 MNHEY, CDR2 SVGAGI. CDR3: CASSFLQGNTEAFF. The CDR3 DNA follows: TGTGCCAGCAGTTTCTTACAGGGTAACACTGAAGCTTTCTTT.

V usage is TRBV7-8 and J usage is TRBJ2-2; TRBD1 matches 7 bases. V lost 7 bases to trimming and J lost 7 bases; unmatched junction nucleotides: 12. The V gene's germline CDR1 is SGHVS and CDR2 FQNEAQ. This CDR3 spans 15 amino acids. DNA for the CDR3: TGTGCCAGCACCAGAACAGGGGTGGTGGTCGGGGAGCTGTTTTTT. Translating it yields CASTRTGVVVGELFF. Looking up the rest from reference TRBV7-8 and TRBJ2-2 gives the full variable domain: GAGVSQSPRYKVAKRGQDVALRCDPISGHVSLFWYQQALGQGPEFLTYFQNEAQLDKSGLPSDRFFAERPEGSVSTLKIQRTQQEDSAVYLCASTRTGVVVGELFFGEGSRLTVL.

The chain joins TRBV6-5 to TRBJ1-1; TRBD1 might be the D (6 bases). The CDR3 is made up of 15 amino acids. From germline, CDR1 is MNHEY and CDR2 SVGAGI. The V end lost 7 bases, the J end lost 4 bases, and 19 bases lay between the germline ends. In DNA form, the CDR3 reads TGTGCCAGCACTAAAACAGGGCTTGCGGCCACTGAAGCTTTCTTT. Protein product: CASTKTGLAATEAFF.

V usage is TRBV11-2 and J usage is TRBJ2-7, with TRBD1 as a possible D gene (5 bases). Germline V CDR1 and CDR2: SGHAT, FQNNGV. V was shortened by 1 base and J by 3 bases, with 19 bases between the two germline ends. The CDR3 has 17 residues. The CDR3: CASSLADLRDSGYEQYF. Here the CDR3 DNA reads TGTGCCAGCAGCTTAGCCGATCTCAGGGATTCGGGCTACGAGCAGTACTTC.

The rearrangement links TRBV18 to TRBJ1-4, with D uncertain. The length of the CDR3 is 15 residues. CDR1 KGHSH and CDR2 LQKENI come from the germline V gene. The V and J ends lost 0 bases and 8 bases respectively, with 13 bases between them. The CDR3 DNA sequence: TGTGCCAGCTCACCACCGAATGGGTCGGGAGAAAAACTGTTTTTT. It encodes CASSPPNGSGEKLFF.

This clone was observed a handful of times. The chain uses TRBV10-2 and TRBJ1-5, with a weak D call TRBD1 (5 bases). Germline V gene sequence: CDR1 WSHSY, CDR2 SAAADI. CDR3 length equals 12 residues. V lost 6 bases, J lost 2 bases, and 5 bases lay in between. CDR3 sequence (DNA): TGCGCCAGCAGACAGGGCAATCAGCCCCAGCATTTT. It encodes CASRQGNQPQHF.

This sequence joins TRBV10-2 and TRBJ2-4, with 7 bases that match TRBD1. The germline V gene encodes CDR1 WSHSY and CDR2 SAAADI. The CDR3 is 18 amino acids. Losses at the gene ends were 9 bases for V and 7 bases for J; bases not matched to a gene: 24. As DNA, the CDR3 is TGCGCCAGTAGGCAAGTATACGAAGCTAAGGGGGCTGAGAACATTCAGTACTTC. Its translation is CASRQVYEAKGAENIQYF.

This chain uses TRBV18 with TRBJ2-1; D gene unclear. Germline V gene lookup returns CDR1 KGHSH and CDR2 LQKENI. There are 13 residues in the CDR3. V shed 3 bases and J shed 6 bases, with 9 bases lying between them. CDR3 DNA sequence: TGTGCCAGCTCACCCGGTATCGGCAATGAGCAGTTCTTC. Translating gives CASSPGIGNEQFF.

The chain employs TRBV7-6 and TRBJ2-3, with TRBD2 identical over 8 bases. V lost 5 bases and J lost 5; bases outside the gene matches: 9. This CDR3 is built from 15 residues. Germline V gene data show CDR1 as SGHVS and CDR2 as FNYEAQ. The CDR3 protein is CASSLQPGGQDTQYF. CDR3 in DNA: TGTGCCAGCAGCCTACAGCCGGGGGGGCAAGATACGCAGTATTTT.

V is TRBV28 and J is TRBJ1-3; D is perhaps TRBD1 (5 bases). This CDR3 is built from 15 residues. The ends were cut back, 4 bases at V and 8 bases at J, with 18 bases in the middle. The germline gives CDR1 MDHEN, CDR2 SYDVKM. CDR3 residues: CASSSSGSPRYTIYF. The CDR3 DNA sequence: TGTGCCAGCAGTTCTTCAGGGTCGCCACGATACACCATATATTTT.

The CDR3 region has the DNA TGTGCCAGCAGCTTGGGCCGCGGGGGTGTCCACGAGCAGTACTTC. Protein product: CASSLGRGGVHEQYF. J is TRBJ2-7 and V is TRBV11-2; 7 bases match TRBD2. The V and J ends lost 3 bases and 5 bases, in that order; junction bases with no gene match: 10. The CDR3 is 15 residues long. Germline loops: CDR1 SGHAT, CDR2 FQNNGV.

The chain links TRBV28 to TRBJ2-3, with unresolved D. The ends were cut back, 3 bases at V and 4 bases at J, with 14 bases in the middle. Germline lookup yields CDR1 MDHEN and CDR2 SYDVKM. The CDR3 has 15 residues. The CDR3 DNA sequence: TGTGCCAGCAGTTTTGAGACCACCGGAGCAGATACGCAGTATTTT. Encoded protein: CASSFETTGADTQYF.

The V and J genes are TRBV2 and TRBJ2-7; 7 nucleotides align to TRBD1. Germline V gene sequence: CDR1 SNHLY, CDR2 FYNNEI. This CDR3 contains 16 residues. Unmatched junction bases numbered 14, after V lost 7 bases and J lost 2 bases. The CDR3: CASTWPLGGQTYEQYF. The CDR3 nucleotides are TGTGCCAGCACTTGGCCCCTAGGGGGACAGACCTACGAGCAGTACTTC.

The rearrangement joins TRBV24-1 to TRBJ2-1; possibly TRBD2 for D (5 bases). Trimming took off 4 bases at V and 0 bases at J, with 9 bases between the two ends. Germline V lookup: CDR1 KGHDR, CDR2 SFDVKD. There are 15 residues in the CDR3. CDR3 protein: CATSDGLSSYNEQFF. The DNA of the CDR3 is TGTGCCACCAGTGACGGACTGAGCTCCTACAATGAGCAGTTCTTC.

This rearrangement joins TRBV6-2 or TRBV6-3 to TRBJ2-2, with TRBD2 matching over 12 bases. Unmatched junction bases numbered 5, after V lost 5 bases and J lost 1 base. Germline loops: CDR1 MNHEY, CDR2 SVGEGT. This CDR3 comprises 17 residues. CDR3 protein: CASSRTSGVLNTGELFF. CDR3 DNA: TGTGCCAGCAGTCGGACTAGCGGGGTACTGAACACCGGGGAGCTGTTTTTT.

The V and J genes are TRBV5-1 and TRBJ2-7, with 7 bases matching TRBD1. The CDR3 runs 13 residues. Looked up from germline, CDR1 is SGHRS and CDR2 is YFSETQ. Germline trimming cut 5 bases from V and 4 bases from J; bases unmatched to any gene: 6. The CDR3 coding sequence is TGCGCCAGCAGGGCTACAGGGGTGTACGAGCAGTACTTC. Translating gives CASRATGVYEQYF.

This chain connects TRBV6-4 to TRBJ2-3, with 10 positions matching TRBD2. The V segment lost 2 bases and the J segment 2 bases; nucleotides outside the gene matches: 1. The CDR3 is 15 residues long. CDR1 is MRHNA, CDR2 SNTAGT, per germline. The CDR3 DNA follows: TGTGCCAGCAGTGACAGCGGGGGGGCCACAGATACGCAGTATTTT. Translating it yields CASSDSGGATDTQYF.

The CDR3 sequence is CAWYRGQNTEAFF. The CDR3 coding sequence is TGTGCCTGGTATAGGGGCCAGAACACTGAAGCTTTCTTT. The gene calls are TRBV30 and TRBJ1-1, with a possible D match to TRBD1 (5 bases). The CDR3 length is 13 residues. Germline CDR1 GTSNPN, CDR2 SVGIG (reference sequence). Trimming left V 5 bases short and J 1 base short, with 11 bases between.

This sequence joins TRBV18 and TRBJ2-7; TRBD1 matches 7 bases. The CDR3 has 17 amino acids. Germline CDR1 reads KGHSH; CDR2 reads LQKENI. Trimming at V came to 3 bases and at J to 0 bases, leaving 11 bases not matched to a gene. The CDR3 DNA reads as TGTGCCAGCTCACCCGGGACAGCATTTATGAGCTCCTACGAGCAGTACTTC. This gives the protein CASSPGTAFMSSYEQYF.

This chain uses TRBV4-1 with TRBJ2-1; TRBD1 might be the D (5 bases). CDR3 length: 14 residues. Trimming shortened V by 2 bases and J by 5 bases, and 10 bases separated the two germline ends. Germline loops: CDR1 MGHRA, CDR2 YSYEKL. The CDR3 sequence is CASSQLQANNEQFF. For the CDR3, the DNA is TGCGCCAGCAGCCAATTACAGGCAAACAATGAGCAGTTCTTC.